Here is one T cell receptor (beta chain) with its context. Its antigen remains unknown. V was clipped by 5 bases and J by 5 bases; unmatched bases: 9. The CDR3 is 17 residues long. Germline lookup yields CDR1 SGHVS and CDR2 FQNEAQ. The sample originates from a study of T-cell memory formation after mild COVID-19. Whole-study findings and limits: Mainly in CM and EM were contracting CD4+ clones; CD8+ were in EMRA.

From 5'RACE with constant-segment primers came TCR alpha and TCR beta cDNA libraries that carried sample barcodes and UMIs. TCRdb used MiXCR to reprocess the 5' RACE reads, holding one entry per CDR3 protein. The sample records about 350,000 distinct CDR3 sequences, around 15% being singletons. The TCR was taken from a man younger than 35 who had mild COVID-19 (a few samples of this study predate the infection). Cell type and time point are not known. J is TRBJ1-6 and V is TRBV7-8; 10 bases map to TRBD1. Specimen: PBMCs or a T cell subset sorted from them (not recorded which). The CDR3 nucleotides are TGTGCCAGCAGCCCGCGACAGGGGGCGGTCGATAATTCACCCCTCCACTTT. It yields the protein CASSPRQGAVDNSPLHF.